This T cell receptor (beta chain) stems from a study of blood T cells in healthy people across ages. Total RNA was isolated from each sample in quantities of at least 6 micrograms. The V gene's germline CDR1 is SGHRS and CDR2 YFSETQ. The CDR3 extends over 14 amino acids. Using a J-beta primer mix together with a sample-barcoded 5' primer, a second PCR was run for roughly 7 to 12 cycles. TCRdb re-called the 5' RACE reads through MiXCR, storing one row per CDR3 protein. The sample lists about 720,000 distinct CDR3 sequences; 20% to 30% were seen once. These data were also filed under a second study, of T cells of mothers and their children. That work states: Compared with unrelated pairs, related mother-child pairs had slightly higher, non-significant overlap.

Sequenced input: blood. The J gene is TRBJ2-5, the V gene TRBV5-1, with TRBD1 identical over 9 bases. TRBJ2-7 matches the DNA end more closely, so the J call is doubtful. This TCR was recovered from a boy younger than 18 in good health. CDR3 protein: CASSADRGPYEQYF. The CDR3 DNA reads TGCGCCAGCAGCGCGGACAGGGGCCCCTACGAGCAGTACTTC.